One sample yielded the 26 T cell receptor beta chains listed below, sequenced in a study of blood T cell repertoires in COVID-19. Using immunoSEQ multiplex PCR, the repertoire was profiled, and TCRdb retains in-frame clones only, with some absent. This sample has 250,000 or so clones, with approximately 86% found just once. The material sequenced was PBMCs or T cells enriched from blood (not recorded which). Source of these receptors: a woman aged 18-29 years who had recovered from COVID-19.

This clone was seen a single time. The chain recombines TRBV15 with TRBJ2-5; 10 bases agree with TRBD2. Germline CDR1 LNHNV, CDR2 YYDKDF (reference sequence). The CDR3 consists of 17 residues. The J segment lost 1 base and the V segment lost 0 bases, leaving 5 bases of the junction unmatched. The CDR3 coding sequence is TGTGCCACCAGCAGAGATCGGCCTAGCGGGGGCCAAGAGACCCAGTACTTC. As protein: CATSRDRPSGGQETQYF. The full variable domain, rest sourced from reference TRBV15 and TRBJ2-5, is DAMVIQNPRYQVTQFGKPVTLSCSQTLNHNVMYWYQQKSSQAPKLLFHYYDKDFNNEADTPDNFQSRRPNTSFCFLDIRSPGLGDTAMYLCATSRDRPSGGQETQYFGPGTRLLVL.

The chain carries TRBV19 and TRBJ1-2; no definite D call. V was clipped by 1 base and J by 2 bases, with 8 bases between them. This CDR3 spans 14 amino acids. Per the germline V gene, CDR1 is LNHDA and CDR2 is SQIVND (reference sequence). The CDR3 loop is CASSIANSNYGYTF. Written as DNA, the CDR3 is TGTGCCAGTAGTATAGCCAACAGCAACTATGGCTACACCTTC.

The chain couples TRBV4-1 to TRBJ1-1; D is undetermined. Germline V gene data show CDR1 as MGHRA and CDR2 as YSYEKL. V lost 4 bases and J lost 0, with 9 bases in between. This CDR3 region has 14 residues. In DNA form, the CDR3 reads TGCGCCAGCAGCCCTTTATATATGAACACTGAAGCTTTCTTT. Protein: CASSPLYMNTEAFF.

This clone occurred a few times. Here the CDR3 DNA reads TGCGCCAGCAGCTTGGTAGCGGGGGAAACGCAAGAGACCCAGTACTTC. Amino acids: CASSLVAGETQETQYF. The chain recombines TRBV5-1 with TRBJ2-5; TRBD2 aligns across 9 bases. The CDR3 consists of 16 residues. With 0 bases clipped from V and 2 bases from J, the junction kept 5 bases outside the gene matches. CDR1 is SGHRS and CDR2 is YFSETQ in the germline V gene.

The chain uses TRBV5-4 and TRBJ1-1; 8 bases fit TRBD1. J was trimmed by 4 bases and V by 0 bases; bases with no gene match: 8. Germline CDR1 SGHNT, CDR2 YYREEE (reference sequence). The CDR3 has 16 residues. The chain's CDR3 is CASSLAGLQGGTEAFF. The CDR3, as DNA: TGTGCCAGCAGCTTGGCTGGTTTACAGGGGGGCACTGAAGCTTTCTTT. Full variable domain (rest looked up from reference TRBV5-4 and TRBJ1-1): ETGVTQSPTHLIKTRGQQVTLRCSSQSGHNTVSWYQQALGQGPQFIFQYYREEENGRGNFPPRFSGLQFPNYSSELNVNALELDDSALYLCASSLAGLQGGTEAFFGQGTRLTVV.

The chain joins TRBV7-9 to TRBJ2-5; D is perhaps TRBD2 (7 bases). Germline V gives CDR1 SEHNR, CDR2 FQNEAQ (reference sequence). CDR3 size: 15 residues. V was pared by 4 bases and J by 5 bases, with 17 bases between. The CDR3 loop is CASSSGDYGVETQYF. The CDR3 region has the DNA TGTGCCAGCAGCTCAGGGGACTATGGAGTGGAGACCCAGTACTTC.

The chain recombines TRBV28 with TRBJ2-7; possible D gene TRBD2, 6 bases. The CDR3 sequence is 16 residues long. Germline-derived CDR1 and CDR2 are MDHEN and SYDVKM. With 1 base removed from V and 1 base from J, the gap between germline ends came to 14 bases. Here the CDR3 DNA reads TGTGCCAGCAGTTTATCGCCGGGACTCCCGTCCTACGAGCAGTACTTC. This encodes CASSLSPGLPSYEQYF.

V usage is TRBV9 and J usage is TRBJ2-1, with 13 positions matching TRBD2. Losses at the gene ends were 4 bases for V and 6 bases for J; bases not matched to a gene: 4. Per germline, CDR1 SGDLS and CDR2 YYNGEE. CDR3 length equals 15 residues. The CDR3 loop reads CASSFRTSGGNEQFF. The CDR3 region has the DNA TGTGCCAGCAGCTTCCGGACTAGCGGGGGCAATGAGCAGTTCTTC.

The V gene is TRBV5-1, the J gene TRBJ2-3; 11 bases match TRBD2. The V and J ends lost 3 bases and 6 bases, in that order; junction bases with no gene match: 6. The CDR3 contains 15 residues. The germline gives CDR1 SGHRS, CDR2 YFSETQ. The CDR3 sequence is CASSSLAGAIDTQYF. DNA of the CDR3: TGCGCCAGCAGCTCACTAGCGGGAGCGATCGATACGCAGTATTTT.

This chain joins TRBV29-1 and TRBJ1-2, with 7 positions matching TRBD1. CDR1 and CDR2 (germline): SQVTM, ANQGSEA. The CDR3 has 12 amino acids. With V trimmed by 7 bases and J by 8 bases, 10 bases remained unmatched. The CDR3 protein is CSARTGEEGYTF. The CDR3 DNA is TGCAGCGCCCGGACAGGAGAAGAAGGCTACACCTTC.

The chain is built from TRBV28 and TRBJ2-2, with 8 bases matching TRBD2. The germline V gene encodes CDR1 MDHEN and CDR2 SYDVKM. The length of the CDR3 is 16 residues. V trimming: 5 bases; J trimming: 7 bases; junction bases outside the gene matches: 12. The CDR3 loop is CASSPPPWSGSGELFF. CDR3 DNA: TGTGCCAGCAGTCCTCCCCCGTGGAGCGGGAGCGGGGAGCTGTTTTTT.

This rearrangement joins TRBV15 to TRBJ2-2; no clear D. The CDR3 consists of 16 residues. The germline CDR1 and CDR2 sequences are LNHNV and YYDKDF (reference sequence). V lost 1 base and J lost 0, with 9 bases in between. The CDR3 region has the DNA TGTGCCACCAGCAGAGTAGTACAGACGAACACCGGGGAGCTGTTTTTT. It translates to CATSRVVQTNTGELFF.

With regard to this clone: Other DNA sequences within the sample encode an identical CDR3. This chain uses TRBV7-8 with TRBJ2-1; 9 bases line up with TRBD2. Germline V gives CDR1 SGHVS, CDR2 FQNEAQ. The CDR3 runs to 15 residues. V lost 2 bases and J lost 9; bases outside the gene matches: 8. The CDR3 is CASSLRLAGVGEQFF. CDR3 DNA: TGTGCCAGCAGCTTACGATTAGCGGGAGTCGGTGAGCAGTTCTTC.

This chain joins TRBV30 and TRBJ2-3; TRBD2 might be the D (5 bases). Germline V lookup: CDR1 GTSNPN, CDR2 SVGIG (reference sequence). The CDR3 is 14 amino acids. The V and J ends lost 0 bases and 1 base respectively, with 8 bases between them. CDR3 sequence: CAWSVLGRTDTQYF. For the CDR3, the DNA is TGTGCCTGGAGTGTACTAGGGCGCACAGATACGCAGTATTTT.

This clone came up once. The chain couples TRBV4-1 to TRBJ1-1, with 12 bases fitting TRBD1. There are 17 residues in the CDR3. With V trimmed by 4 bases and J by 0 bases, 6 bases remained unmatched. Looked up from germline, CDR1 is MGHRA and CDR2 is YSYEKL. CDR3 protein: CASSRDRGRAMNTEAFF. CDR3 DNA sequence: TGCGCCAGCAGCCGGGACAGGGGGCGAGCCATGAACACTGAAGCTTTCTTT.

The chain has TRBV4-2 and TRBJ2-3, with D possibly TRBD1 on 6 matching bases. V lost 0 bases to trimming and J lost 6 bases, with 16 bases between them. This CDR3 has 16 amino acids. Germline lookup yields CDR1 LGHNA and CDR2 YNFKEQ. DNA for the CDR3: TGTGCCAGCAGCCAAGATCCGTACAGGGTACGCGATACGCAGTATTTT. Protein product: CASSQDPYRVRDTQYF.

This chain uses TRBV4-3 with TRBJ2-5, with D possibly TRBD1 on 5 matching bases. The CDR3 length is 15 residues. V lost 2 bases to trimming and J lost 5 bases, with 15 bases between them. Germline V gene lookup returns CDR1 LGHNA and CDR2 YSLEER. CDR3 region: CASSQSYDSFETQYF. The DNA for the CDR3 is TGCGCCAGCAGCCAATCATACGACAGTTTCGAGACCCAGTACTTC.

This clone has only a few counts. The V and J genes are TRBV18 and TRBJ1-1, with D unclear. Per germline, CDR1 KGHSH and CDR2 LQKENI. The CDR3 length is 15 residues. The ends were cut back, 3 bases at V and 0 bases at J, with 11 bases in the middle. CDR3 sequence (DNA): TGTGCCAGCTCACCCATCAGTCGTATGAACACTGAAGCTTTCTTT. Amino acid sequence: CASSPISRMNTEAFF.

This chain links TRBV7-2 with TRBJ1-2; D uncertain. V gave up 3 bases and J gave up 5 bases, with 13 bases separating them. The CDR3 has 14 residues. Germline CDR1 and CDR2: SGHTA and FQGNSA. In DNA form, the CDR3 reads TGTGCCAGCAGCTTGCTCGCAGCGAATTATGGCTACACCTTC. It is translated as CASSLLAANYGYTF.

The CDR3: CATSRGHRGREYEQYF. Here the CDR3 DNA reads TGTGCCACCAGCAGAGGCCACAGGGGACGTGAGTACGAGCAGTACTTC. V and J are TRBV15 and TRBJ2-7; TRBD1 matches at 7 bases. V shed 1 base and J 4 bases; nucleotides not matched to a gene: 10. The CDR3 has 16 residues. Germline CDR1 reads LNHNV; CDR2 reads YYDKDF (reference sequence).

The rearrangement uses TRBV6-2 or TRBV6-3 and TRBJ1-2; D might be TRBD1 (5 bases). The ends were cut back, 4 bases at V and 7 bases at J, with 19 bases in the middle. The CDR3 runs to 15 residues. The germline CDR1 and CDR2 sequences are MNHEY and SVGEGT. The CDR3 region has the DNA TGTGCCAGCAGTTTACGGGACTCTGGAAGCTCTGGCTACACCTTC. Residues: CASSLRDSGSSGYTF.

J is TRBJ2-3 and V is TRBV4-3, with 8 bases fitting TRBD2. Trimming removed 0 bases from V and 3 bases from J; junction bases left unmatched: 2. The CDR3 totals 15 residues. CDR1 and CDR2 from the germline V gene are LGHNA and YSLEER. As DNA, the CDR3 is TGCGCCAGCAGCCAAGAGAAGCGGGGGACAGATACGCAGTATTTT. Its translation: CASSQEKRGTDTQYF.

Only one count was recorded for this clone. V gene TRBV6-5 combines with J gene TRBJ1-2; 7 bases fit TRBD1. Germline V gene data show CDR1 as MNHEY and CDR2 as SVGAGI. CDR3 length: 14 amino acids. V dropped 6 bases and J dropped 4; count of bases not matched to a gene: 8. This CDR3 reads CASSLGQQAYGYTF. The DNA for the CDR3 is TGTGCCAGCAGCTTGGGACAGCAAGCCTATGGCTACACCTTC.

The chain has TRBV7-9 and TRBJ2-5; no reliable D call. V shed 0 bases and J shed 5 bases, with 7 bases lying between them. The CDR3 sequence is 13 residues long. CDR1 SEHNR and CDR2 FQNEAQ come from the germline V gene (reference sequence). The CDR3 DNA reads as TGTGCCAGCAGCTTAGCACACAGTGAGACCCAGTACTTC. Residues: CASSLAHSETQYF.

The table lists this clone with a count of one. This rearrangement joins TRBV5-4 to TRBJ2-3; 7 positions agree with TRBD2. This CDR3 region has 15 residues. V lost 4 bases to trimming and J lost 0 bases; unmatched junction nucleotides: 5. CDR1 and CDR2 from the germline V gene are SGHNT and YYREEE (reference sequence). Here the CDR3 reads CASSLGLSSTDTQYF. The CDR3 DNA sequence: TGTGCCAGCAGCCTGGGACTATCTAGCACAGATACGCAGTATTTT.

The chain uses TRBV27 and TRBJ2-7; possibly TRBD1 for D (6 bases). Deletions cut 5 bases from V and 3 bases from J, with 14 bases between. CDR1 and CDR2 from the germline V gene are MNHEY and SMNVEV (reference sequence). This CDR3 region has 14 residues. The CDR3 nucleotides are TGTGCCAGCAGTCTATACAGGGCCGACTACGAGCAGTACTTC. Its protein is CASSLYRADYEQYF.